The sequence of this T cell receptor beta chain was determined in a study of T cells in women clearing cervical HPV infection. Study at large: Cases' blood sampling followed lesion detection by median about 150 days (90 to 200).

Study-wide results and caveats: Cases carried less TRBV6-7 than controls: approximately 0.1% versus 0.16%. Timing of associations relative to infection is unclear; T-cell subsets were not isolated.

Regarding this clone: Its specificity is unknown. The read is 3 residues too short to cover the CDR3 end, so that end is filled in from the germline J gene.

Generated by immunoSEQ multiplex PCR, the TCRdb table keeps only in-frame clones and is missing some. Its table records 30,000 to 45,000 clones. The germline CDR1 and CDR2 sequences are KGHSH and LQKENI. The CDR3 contains 15 residues. Trimming removed 2 bases at V and 1 base at J, with 8 bases between. The sample comprised blood buffy coat. This receptor was identified in a woman between 18 and 75 years old with a cervical HPV16 infection that either progressed to CIN3+ or cleared (not recorded which). V and J are TRBV18 and TRBJ2-2; D unresolved. The CDR3 spells CASSPNAMNTGELFF. The sequenced CDR3 bases are TGTGCCAGCTCACCAAACGCGATGAACACCGGGGAG.